The 14 T cell receptor beta chains listed next were all sequenced from one sample in a study of shared clonotypes between healthy human individuals (dated by TCRdb to 2018 to 2021). The protocol used for the library was the immunoSEQ multiplex PCR assay. Drawn from immuneACCESS, this table holds only the in-frame rearrangements with V and J called that TCRdb kept. Clones are partly lost; checked studies trace under half to an unresolved V gene and leave the rest unexplained. The sample includes more than 850,000 clones, with approximately 78% observed a single time. About 0.52% of the sample comes from the top ten. The sequenced sample consisted of memory CD4+ T cells from PBMCs. The meaning of the sample's cell subset or site label: CD45RA-negative fraction. The receptors shown here come from a man younger than 30 in good health. Some clones in this sample may be carry-over from other donors' samples.

As concerns this clone: Additional DNA sequences in this sample encode the identical CDR3. The chain combines TRBV11-3 with TRBJ2-3; D unresolved. Trimming cost V 1 base and J 0 bases, with 5 bases left between them. Per germline, CDR1 SGHNT and CDR2 YENEEA. The CDR3 covers 14 residues. Written as DNA, the CDR3 is TGTGCCAGCAGCTTAGGCGGCAGCACAGATACGCAGTATTTT. The encoded protein is CASSLGGSTDTQYF.

The chain has TRBV4-1 and TRBJ2-4; TRBD2 might be the D (6 bases). From germline, CDR1 is MGHRA and CDR2 YSYEKL. This CDR3 comprises 20 residues. The V end was cut by 0 bases, the J end by 0 bases, with 21 bases between. CDR3 region: CASSQEGSSVSGLAKNIQYF. As DNA, the CDR3 is TGCGCCAGCAGCCAAGAGGGCAGTTCAGTTAGCGGTCTAGCCAAAAACATTCAGTACTTC.

This clone was seen at least ten times. This sequence joins TRBV5-4 and TRBJ2-7, with unresolved D. This CDR3 spans 14 amino acids. The V gene's germline CDR1 is SGHNT and CDR2 YYREEE (reference sequence). V lost 4 bases and J lost 2, with 13 bases in between. The CDR3 nucleotides read TGTGCCAGCAGCGTTAAGGGTCCCCCCTACGAGCAGTACTTC. Translating it yields CASSVKGPPYEQYF.

The CDR3: CASSVATENHEQYF. The CDR3 coding sequence is TGTGCCAGCAGCGTAGCGACAGAGAACCACGAGCAGTACTTC. This chain connects TRBV9 to TRBJ2-7, with D perhaps TRBD1 (5 bases). The CDR3 sequence is 14 residues long. Per the germline V gene, CDR1 is SGDLS and CDR2 is YYNGEE. V lost 0 bases, J lost 5 bases, and 12 bases lay in between.

V is TRBV18 and J is TRBJ1-2; unclear D gene. Trimming removed 5 bases from V and 2 bases from J, with 12 bases in between. From germline, CDR1 is KGHSH and CDR2 LQKENI. This CDR3 has 14 amino acids. The CDR3 region has the DNA TGTGCCAGCTCAGCACAGCGTACCAACTATGGCTACACCTTC. It specifies CASSAQRTNYGYTF.

As to this clone: Distinct nucleotide sequences in the sample also encode this CDR3. The chain carries TRBV9 and TRBJ2-5, with D perhaps TRBD2 (5 bases). The germline V and J ends were trimmed by 0 bases and 5 bases, with 14 bases remaining between them. This CDR3 region has 15 residues. CDR1 SGDLS and CDR2 YYNGEE come from the germline V gene. Here the CDR3 reads CASSVDQTTGETQYF. CDR3 coding DNA: TGTGCCAGCAGCGTAGACCAGACCACGGGGGAGACCCAGTACTTC.

The CDR3 DNA is TGTGCCAGCAGCCCTACTCCGGGACAGCCTAATGAAAAACTGTTTTTT. Amino acid sequence: CASSPTPGQPNEKLFF. The chain carries TRBV11-1 and TRBJ1-4; TRBD1 matches at 7 bases. The trim removed 5 bases at V and 3 bases at J, leaving 9 bases unmatched. The CDR3 covers 16 residues. Germline V gives CDR1 SGHAT, CDR2 FQDESV (reference sequence). Looking up the rest from reference TRBV11-1 and TRBJ1-4 gives the full variable domain: EAEVAQSPRYKITEKSQAVAFWCDPISGHATLYWYRQILGQGPELLVQFQDESVVDDSQLPKDRFSAERLKGVDSTLKIQPAELGDSAMYLCASSPTPGQPNEKLFFGSGTQLSVL.

V gene TRBV5-1 combines with J gene TRBJ2-3, with 7 bases lining up with TRBD1. Germline V CDR1 and CDR2: SGHRS, YFSETQ. The V and J ends lost 2 bases and 2 bases, in that order; junction bases with no gene match: 14. This CDR3 is built from 18 residues. CDR3 region: CASSLSPPQTGSTDTQYF. DNA of the CDR3: TGCGCCAGCAGCTTATCCCCCCCCCAGACAGGGTCCACAGATACGCAGTATTTT.

This clone was counted a single time. The chain uses TRBV2 and TRBJ2-1, with 14 bases that match TRBD2. CDR1 and CDR2 (germline): SNHLY, FYNNEI. This CDR3 has 14 residues. V shed 7 bases, J shed 8 bases, and the junction held 4 bases outside the gene matches. The CDR3 region is CASTGTSGRDEQFF. The DNA of the CDR3 is TGTGCCAGCACCGGGACTAGCGGGAGAGATGAGCAGTTCTTC.

This chain uses TRBV4-1 with TRBJ2-7; 14 bases are a match to TRBD2. V shed 3 bases, J shed 5 bases, and the junction held 3 bases outside the gene matches. The length of the CDR3 is 15 residues. The V gene's germline CDR1 is MGHRA and CDR2 YSYEKL. The CDR3 DNA follows: TGCGCCAGCAGCCACAGGACTAGCGGGAGGAACGAGCAGTACTTC. Its protein product is CASSHRTSGRNEQYF.

The chain combines TRBV5-6 with TRBJ1-2; D might be TRBD1 (6 bases). This CDR3 comprises 12 residues. V was cut by 2 bases and J by 8 bases, with 10 bases left in between. Germline lookup yields CDR1 SGHDT and CDR2 YYEEEE. The CDR3 loop is CASSFTGSGYTF. The CDR3 DNA follows: TGTGCCAGCAGCTTTACAGGGAGCGGCTACACCTTC.

This rearrangement joins TRBV5-1 to TRBJ1-4; 7 bases fit TRBD1. V was pared by 2 bases and J by 0 bases, with 7 bases of the junction left unmatched. CDR1 is SGHRS, CDR2 YFSETQ, per germline. The CDR3 sequence is 17 residues long. CDR3: CASSFRRDSATNEKLFF. The CDR3 bases are TGCGCCAGCAGCTTTCGGCGGGACAGCGCAACTAATGAAAAACTGTTTTTT.

The CDR3 spells CASSLDLGRTGELFF. The CDR3 DNA sequence: TGTGCCAGCAGCTTAGATCTGGGGCGCACCGGGGAGCTGTTTTTT. The rearrangement joins TRBV11-2 to TRBJ2-2; perhaps TRBD1 as D (5 bases). The CDR3 totals 15 residues. Trimming took off 0 bases at V and 4 bases at J, with 9 bases between the two ends. Germline lookup yields CDR1 SGHAT and CDR2 FQNNGV.

The chain has TRBV6-1 and TRBJ2-1, with unresolved D. CDR1 is MNHNS and CDR2 is SASEGT in the germline V gene. This CDR3 is built from 15 residues. V lost 7 bases to trimming and J lost 4 bases, with 17 bases between them. The CDR3 sequence is CASKKNQETYNEQFF. CDR3 DNA sequence: TGTGCCAGCAAAAAGAATCAGGAGACTTACAATGAGCAGTTCTTC.